These T cell receptor beta chains were read from a single sample in a study of response to subunit inactivated influenza vaccine. TCRdb processed the RT-PCR reads anew with MiXCR; each CDR3 protein has one entry. Of approximately 680,000 distinct CDR3 sequences in the sample, roughly 14% were seen once. The sequences come from PBMCs from blood, collected 11 to 12 days after vaccination. The origin of the receptors is a man aged 50 to 59 who received an inactivated influenza vaccine. The CDR3 runs from the conserved cysteine through the conserved F or W. Each record gives: clone size, J gene, V gene, D gene, CDR3 protein, CDR3 DNA. A D gene is named only where the DNA matches it firmly. A clone size is listed for some rows: how often the clone was seen (once, few, many), or a class if it is expanded.

clone size: many; J gene: TRBJ1-1; V gene: TRBV29-1; D gene: NA; CDR3 protein: CSAVTGLTEAFF; CDR3 DNA: TGCAGCGCGGTAACAGGGTTAACTGAAGCTTTCTTT
clone size: NA; J gene: TRBJ2-3; V gene: TRBV20-1; D gene: NA; CDR3 protein: CSGTLDTQYF; CDR3 DNA: TGCAGTGGAACCTTGGATACGCAGTATTTT
clone size: few; J gene: TRBJ2-2; V gene: TRBV12-3/TRBV12-4; D gene: NA; CDR3 protein: CASSFDWGGELFF; CDR3 DNA: TGTGCCAGCAGTTTTGATTGGGGCGGGGAGCTGTTTTTT
clone size: NA; J gene: TRBJ2-3; V gene: TRBV7-9; D gene: TRBD2; CDR3 protein: CASSFLAGADTQYF; CDR3 DNA: TGTGCCAGCAGCTTCCTAGCGGGGGCAGATACGCAGTATTTT
clone size: NA; J gene: TRBJ2-7; V gene: TRBV5-5; D gene: TRBD1; CDR3 protein: CASSLRPMGQGTYEQYF; CDR3 DNA: TGTGCCAGCAGCTTAAGGCCGATGGGACAGGGTACCTACGAGCAGTACTTC
clone size: NA; J gene: TRBJ2-5; V gene: TRBV5-1; D gene: NA; CDR3 protein: CASSLERTNQYF; CDR3 DNA: TGCGCCAGCAGCTTGGAACGGACAAACCAGTACTTC
clone size: few; J gene: TRBJ2-1; V gene: TRBV11-2; D gene: NA; CDR3 protein: CASSPLRGAYNEQFF; CDR3 DNA: TGTGCCAGCAGCCCATTGCGAGGAGCCTACAATGAGCAGTTCTTC
clone size: NA; J gene: TRBJ2-1; V gene: TRBV6-2/TRBV6-3; D gene: NA; CDR3 protein: CASSYSFLATSYNEQFF; CDR3 DNA: TGTGCCAGCAGTTACTCGTTCCTAGCGACCTCCTACAATGAGCAGTTCTTC
clone size: NA; J gene: TRBJ1-2; V gene: TRBV10-3; D gene: TRBD1; CDR3 protein: CAISEMDRGESRGYTF; CDR3 DNA: TGTGCCATCAGTGAGATGGACAGGGGCGAGTCCCGTGGCTACACCTTC
clone size: few; J gene: TRBJ2-3; V gene: TRBV9; D gene: NA; CDR3 protein: CASSVGFATDTQYF; CDR3 DNA: TGTGCCAGCAGCGTTGGATTCGCCACAGATACGCAGTATTTT
clone size: NA; J gene: TRBJ2-7; V gene: TRBV12-3/TRBV12-4; D gene: TRBD1; CDR3 protein: CASSTDRVGREQYF; CDR3 DNA: TGTGCCAGCAGTACGGACAGGGTAGGACGGGAGCAGTACTTC
clone size: few; J gene: TRBJ2-5; V gene: TRBV3-1; D gene: TRBD2; CDR3 protein: CASSPTGGGPITQETQYF; CDR3 DNA: TGTGCCAGCAGCCCGACCGGGGGGGGGCCGATAACTCAAGAGACCCAGTACTTC
clone size: NA; J gene: TRBJ2-4; V gene: TRBV3-1; D gene: NA; CDR3 protein: CASSQISLAKNIQYF; CDR3 DNA: TGTGCCAGCAGCCAAATATCTCTAGCCAAAAACATTCAGTACTTC
clone size: few; J gene: TRBJ2-7; V gene: TRBV5-1; D gene: NA; CDR3 protein: CASSLAGNPYEQYF; CDR3 DNA: TGCGCCAGCAGCTTGGCAGGGAACCCCTACGAGCAGTACTTC